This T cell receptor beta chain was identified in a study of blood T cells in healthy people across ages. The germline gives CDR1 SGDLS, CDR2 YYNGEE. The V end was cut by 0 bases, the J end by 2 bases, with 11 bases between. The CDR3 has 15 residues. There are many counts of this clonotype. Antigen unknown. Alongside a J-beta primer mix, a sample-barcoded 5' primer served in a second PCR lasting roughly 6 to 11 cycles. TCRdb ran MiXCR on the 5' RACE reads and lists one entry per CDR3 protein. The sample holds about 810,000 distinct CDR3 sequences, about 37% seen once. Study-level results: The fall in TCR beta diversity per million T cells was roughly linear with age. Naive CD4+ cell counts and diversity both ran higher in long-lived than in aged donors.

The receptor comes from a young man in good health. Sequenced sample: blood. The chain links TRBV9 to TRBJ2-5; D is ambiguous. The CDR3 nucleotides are TGTGCCAGCAGCGTAGGGTTCGGCGGACAAGAGACCCAGTACTTC. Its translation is CASSVGFGGQETQYF.